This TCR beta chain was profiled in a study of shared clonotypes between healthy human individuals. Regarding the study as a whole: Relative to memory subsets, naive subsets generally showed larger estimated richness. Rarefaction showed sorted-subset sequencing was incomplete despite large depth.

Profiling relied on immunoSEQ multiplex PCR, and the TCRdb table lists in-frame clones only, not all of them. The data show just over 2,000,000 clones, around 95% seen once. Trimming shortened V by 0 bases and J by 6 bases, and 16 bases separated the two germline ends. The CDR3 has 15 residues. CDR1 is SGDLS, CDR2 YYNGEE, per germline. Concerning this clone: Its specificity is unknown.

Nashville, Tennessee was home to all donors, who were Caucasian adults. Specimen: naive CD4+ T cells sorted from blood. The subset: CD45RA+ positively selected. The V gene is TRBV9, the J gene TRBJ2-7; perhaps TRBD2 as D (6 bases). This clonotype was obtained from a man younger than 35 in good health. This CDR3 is CASSVDSGLSSEQYF. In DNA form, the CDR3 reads TGTGCCAGCAGCGTAGATAGCGGTTTGAGTTCCGAGCAGTACTTC.